This T cell receptor (beta chain) is from a study of CD8 T cell repertoires and HIV-1 epitope variants. Study as a whole: Separate wells received one of Twenty-five Gag or Nef variant peptides.

This clone was seen only once. What it recognizes is unknown. The V gene lost 0 bases and the J gene lost 1 base, with 13 bases spanning the gap. This CDR3 has 16 residues. CDR1 MNHEY and CDR2 SVGAGI come from the germline V gene. Here immunoSEQ multiplex PCR was the method, and the copy in TCRdb shows in-frame clones only, minus some. The repertoire holds thousands of clones, with about 66% as singletons. The chain couples TRBV6-5 to TRBJ2-7; D remains unclear. Source material: cultured CD8+ T cells derived from PBMCs. The sequence came from a male donor with HIV. CDR3 coding DNA: TGTGCCAGCAGTTACTCTTCCCTAACAGATTCCTACGAGCAGTACTTC. This gives the protein CASSYSSLTDSYEQYF.